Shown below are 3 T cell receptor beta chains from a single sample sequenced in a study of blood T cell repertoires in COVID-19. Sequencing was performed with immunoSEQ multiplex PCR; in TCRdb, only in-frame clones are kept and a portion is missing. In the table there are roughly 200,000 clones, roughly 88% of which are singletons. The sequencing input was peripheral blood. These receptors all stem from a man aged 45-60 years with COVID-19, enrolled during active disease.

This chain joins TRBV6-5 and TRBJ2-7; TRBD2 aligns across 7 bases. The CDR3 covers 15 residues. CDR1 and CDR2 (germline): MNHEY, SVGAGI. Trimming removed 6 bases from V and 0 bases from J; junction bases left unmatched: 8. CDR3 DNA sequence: TGTGCCAGCAGGTCTTGGCGGGAGAGCTCCTACGAGCAGTACTTC. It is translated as CASRSWRESSYEQYF.

The CDR3 spells CAYQQGMNTEAFF. The CDR3 DNA follows: TGTGCCTACCAACAGGGGATGAACACTGAAGCTTTCTTT. The V gene is TRBV30, the J gene TRBJ1-1; 7 nucleotides agree with TRBD1. Germline-derived CDR1 and CDR2 are GTSNPN and SVGIG (reference sequence). V gave up 7 bases and J gave up 0 bases; unmatched junction bases: 5. There are 13 residues in the CDR3. The complete variable domain, with remaining parts taken from reference TRBV30 and TRBJ1-1, reads SQTIHQWPATLVQPVGSPLSLECTVEGTSNPNLYWYRQAAGRGLQLLFYSVGIGQISSEVPQNLSASRPQDRQFILSSKKLLLSDSGFYLCAYQQGMNTEAFFGQGTRLTVV.

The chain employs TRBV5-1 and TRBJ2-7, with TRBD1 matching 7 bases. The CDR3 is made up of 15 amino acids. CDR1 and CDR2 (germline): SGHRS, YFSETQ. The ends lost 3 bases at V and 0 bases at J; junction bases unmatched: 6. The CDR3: CASSSGTVSSYEQYF. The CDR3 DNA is TGCGCCAGCAGCTCCGGGACAGTGAGCTCCTACGAGCAGTACTTC.